The rows below give T cell receptor beta chains drawn from one sample of a study of blood T cell repertoires in COVID-19. Repertoires were generated with immunoSEQ multiplex PCR, while TCRdb's copy carries only in-frame clones and drops some. The sample has about 170,000 clones, 84% seen once. Sequences were obtained from peripheral blood. The source of these receptors is a woman in her seventies with COVID-19, enrolled during active disease. CDR3s include the opening cysteine and the closing phenylalanine or tryptophan. Fields, in order: J gene, clone size, V gene, D gene, CDR3 DNA, CDR3 protein. D genes are given only for firm matches. Clone size, where shown, is once, few, many, or a class for clones that have expanded.

TRBJ1-3 NA TRBV19 TRBD1 TGTGCCTCCCAGAGCCCAGGGGGCTCTGGAAACACCATATATTTT CASQSPGGSGNTIYF
TRBJ2-2 NA TRBV28 NA TGTGCCAGTCAGGGCGCAAACACCGGGGAGCTGTTTTTT CASQGANTGELFF
TRBJ1-2 NA TRBV30 NA TGTGCCTGGAGTGTAGTCCAGGGGAGAAATGTTTTCTATGGCTACACCTTC CAWSVVQGRNVFYGYTF
TRBJ1-2 once TRBV2 NA TGTGCCAGCAGTGAAGGGGGCCAGTATGGCTACACCTTC CASSEGGQYGYTF
TRBJ2-3 few TRBV4-2 NA TGTGCCAGCAGCCCCTTTTCTAGCGCAGAGGGCACAGATACGCAGTATTTT CASSPFSSAEGTDTQYF
TRBJ1-3 NA TRBV18 NA TGTGCCAGCTCAAGGGCCACAGGGAGCAGAAACACCATATATTTT CASSRATGSRNTIYF
TRBJ1-4 NA TRBV6-1 NA TGTGCCAGCAGTGAAAGAGGGCCCGTGGAAAAACTGTTTTTT CASSERGPVEKLFF
TRBJ1-2 NA TRBV28 TRBD1 TGTGCCAGCACTCTTCCCGGACAGGGGGGCGGCTACACCTTC CASTLPGQGGGYTF
TRBJ1-5 NA TRBV19 TRBD1 TGTGCCAGTAGTATAATCAGGGGGAATGGCAATCAGCCCCAGCATTTT CASSIIRGNGNQPQHF
TRBJ2-7 NA TRBV5-8 NA TGTGCCAGCAGCTTTCAGGGGGGCTACTTC CASSFQGGYF
TRBJ1-1 NA TRBV4-2 TRBD1 TGTGCCAGCAGCCAAGTCCAACAGGGGGTCGGAACTGAAGCTTTCTTT CASSQVQQGVGTEAFF
TRBJ1-2 NA TRBV7-2 NA TGTGCCAGCAGCTCTGTAGGGTGGGAGGGCTACACCTTC CASSSVGWEGYTF
TRBJ2-1 NA TRBV5-4 NA TGTGCCAGCAGCTATAACAATGAGCAGTTCTTC CASSYNNEQFF
TRBJ2-3 NA TRBV4-1 TRBD1 TGCGCCAGCAGCACCTTGACAGGGTTCGGCACAGATACGCAGTATTTT CASSTLTGFGTDTQYF
TRBJ1-4 NA TRBV28 NA TGTGCCAGCAGCGACTATGAAAAACTGTTTTTT CASSDYEKLFF
TRBJ1-4 NA TRBV28 NA TGTGCCAGCAGACTGACAGGAAATAATGAAAAACTGTTTTTT CASRLTGNNEKLFF
TRBJ2-7 NA TRBV5-1 TRBD2 TGCGCCAGCAGCTTGGCGGGACTAGCGGGCTACGAGCAGTACTTC CASSLAGLAGYEQYF
TRBJ2-5 NA TRBV7-9 TRBD2 TGTGCCAGCGGGCTTGGGGGGGGAGAGACCCAGTACTTC CASGLGGGETQYF
TRBJ1-2 NA TRBV6-5 NA TGTGCCAGCAGTTACTCCAGACGGGGGGAAAACTATGGCTACACCTTC CASSYSRRGENYGYTF
TRBJ2-2 NA TRBV15 TRBD1 TGTGCCACCATCTCCCCGGGACAGGGGGCGAGCGGGGAGCTGTTTTTT CATISPGQGASGELFF
TRBJ2-7 NA TRBV5-1 TRBD1 TGCGCCAGCCGCTTGACACAGGGGGCGATCTCCTACGAGCAGTACTTC CASRLTQGAISYEQYF
TRBJ1-6 NA TRBV6-1 TRBD1 TGTGCCAGCAGTGATTCAGGGACAGGGATTTCACCCCTCCACTTT CASSDSGTGISPLHF
TRBJ1-1 NA TRBV28 NA TGTGCCAGCAGTTTGATTCAGGCGCTAAGTGAAGCTTTCTTT CASSLIQALSEAFF
TRBJ1-4 few TRBV2 NA TGTGCCAGCTCTGGGGAGGGGCTAGCAACTAATGAAAAACTGTTTTTT CASSGEGLATNEKLFF
TRBJ1-2 NA TRBV28 TRBD1 TGTGCCAGCAGTTCGACAGGGATTTTTCTTTATGGCTACACCTTC CASSSTGIFLYGYTF
TRBJ2-4 NA TRBV5-8 NA TGTGCCAGCAGCTTACGGAGTCAAGCCAAAAACATTCAGTACTTC CASSLRSQAKNIQYF
TRBJ2-1 NA TRBV28 TRBD2 TGTGCCAGCTCCTCCCAAGAGGGGAGGGCCTACAATGAGCAGTTCTTC CASSSQEGRAYNEQFF
TRBJ2-4 NA TRBV28 TRBD1 TGTGCCAGCAGTAACCAGGGGGCTGCCAAAAACATTCAGTACTTC CASSNQGAAKNIQYF
TRBJ1-5 few TRBV27 NA TGTGCCAGCAGTAAATCCTCACCCCAGCAGGGAAAGAATCAGCCCCAGCATTTT CASSKSSPQQGKNQPQHF
TRBJ1-5 NA TRBV19 TRBD1 TGTGCCAGTAGTAGAGTCCAGGACAGGATTACTAGCAATCAGCCCCAGCATTTT CASSRVQDRITSNQPQHF
TRBJ2-4 once TRBV27 NA TGTGCCAGCGCCCCCGTCGGGGCCAAAAACATTCAGTACTTC CASAPVGAKNIQYF
TRBJ2-2 NA TRBV4-2 TRBD2 TGTGCCAGCAGCTTCCAGCGGGGGGGCCTCACCGGGGAGCTGTTTTTT CASSFQRGGLTGELFF
TRBJ2-2 NA TRBV30 TRBD2 TGTGCCTGGAGTTTTCTCCCGGGACTAGCGGGGGGGCGCACCGGGGAGCTGTTTTTT CAWSFLPGLAGGRTGELFF
TRBJ1-6 few TRBV5-1 TRBD1 TGCGCCAGCAGCTTCGCGGGGACAGGGAACTATAATTCACCCCTCCACTTT CASSFAGTGNYNSPLHF
TRBJ1-2 NA TRBV6-4 NA TGTGCCAGCAGTGCCCGGCCAGGGAACTCCCCCTATGGCTACACCTTC CASSARPGNSPYGYTF
TRBJ1-1 NA TRBV9 NA TGTGCCAGCAGCGGAATGACCGGGAACCCTGAAGCTTTCTTT CASSGMTGNPEAFF
TRBJ2-1 NA TRBV7-2 NA TGTGCCAGCAGCTTATCGGGACTCCTGAGCTCCTACAATGAGCAGTTCTTC CASSLSGLLSSYNEQFF
TRBJ2-2 NA TRBV5-4 TRBD2 TGTGCCAGCAGCCTCGCGGGGGGAGGGACCGGGGAGCTGTTTTTT CASSLAGGGTGELFF
TRBJ2-1 NA TRBV28 NA TGTGCCAGCCTTTCAGGTTACAATGAGCAGTTCTTC CASLSGYNEQFF
TRBJ1-2 NA TRBV20-1 NA TGCAGTGCTGCGGGGTCTTATGGCTACACCTTC CSAAGSYGYTF
TRBJ2-7 once TRBV7-9 NA TGTGCCAGCAGCTCATCCTGGACTACCTCCCTTGGCGAGCAGTACTTC CASSSSWTTSLGEQYF
TRBJ2-6 NA TRBV4-2 TRBD1 TGTGCCAGCAGCCTCCTAGGGACAGGGTATTACTCTGGGGCCAACGTCCTGACTTTC CASSLLGTGYYSGANVLTF
TRBJ1-2 few TRBV28 TRBD1 TGTGCCAGCAGTTTCGGTGCTGGACAGGGAGGTTTTGGCTACACCTTC CASSFGAGQGGFGYTF
TRBJ1-6 NA TRBV6-5 TRBD1 TGTGCCAGCAGTTATTCGACAGGGGGGGAGTCACCCCTCCACTTT CASSYSTGGESPLHF
TRBJ1-1 NA TRBV6-2/TRBV6-3 NA TGTGCCAGCAGTTACTTCAGGGAAGGTAGCACTGAAGCTTTCTTT CASSYFREGSTEAFF
TRBJ2-7 NA TRBV2 TRBD1 TGTGCAGCCCAGGGGGCTAATGATTACGAGCAGTACTTC CAAQGANDYEQYF
TRBJ2-7 NA TRBV2 NA TGTGCCATCCTACAGGAAAGCTACGAGCAGTACTTC CAILQESYEQYF
TRBJ1-4 once TRBV9 NA TGTGCCAGCAGCGACAAGGAGGACTTGAATGAAAAACTGTTTTTT CASSDKEDLNEKLFF
TRBJ1-1 NA TRBV6-6 NA TGTGCCAGCAACGGGGAAGCTTTCTTT CASNGEAFF
TRBJ2-1 NA TRBV28 NA TGTGCCAGCAGTTTCCTCTTTTGGACGGACAAGTTCTTC CASSFLFWTDKFF
TRBJ1-2 NA TRBV2 TRBD1 TGTGCCAGCACCCGGGAAGGGACAGGAAAAGCCTATGGCTACACCTTC CASTREGTGKAYGYTF
TRBJ1-6 NA TRBV3-1/TRBV3-2 TRBD1 TGTGCCAGCAGCTGGGGTCCGCAGGGGGTAAATAATTCACCCCTCCACTTT CASSWGPQGVNNSPLHF
TRBJ2-3 NA TRBV28 NA TGTGCCAGCAGCACCCTCAGGGGTAGCACAGATACGCAGTATTTT CASSTLRGSTDTQYF
TRBJ1-5 NA TRBV7-8 TRBD1 TGTGCCAGCAGCGCCGGGACAGGGGATGTCCAGCCCCAGCATTTT CASSAGTGDVQPQHF
TRBJ2-5 NA TRBV29-1 TRBD2 TGCAGCGGGGCTAGCGGGAGCGGGGAGACCCAGTACTTC CSGASGSGETQYF
TRBJ1-6 NA TRBV28 TRBD1 TGTGCCAGCAGGTCGGGACAGGCCAATTCACCCCTCCACTTT CASRSGQANSPLHF
TRBJ1-3 NA TRBV7-8 NA TGTGCCAGCAGCTTAGATAGGGGATCTGGAAACACCATATATTTT CASSLDRGSGNTIYF
TRBJ1-1 once TRBV6-5 NA TGTGCCAGCAGCCGAGGGAGGGCAACTGAAGCTTTCTTT CASSRGRATEAFF
TRBJ2-5 once TRBV29-1 NA TGCAGCGTTGAAGATGAACGGACTGGAAGGGAGACCCAGTACTTC CSVEDERTGRETQYF
TRBJ2-7 NA TRBV27 NA TGTGCCAGCAGTTTATGGTTTCAGGGAGGAGGGTTGAACGAGCAGTACTTC CASSLWFQGGGLNEQYF